Here is one T cell receptor beta chain with its context. V was pared by 11 bases and J by 7 bases, with 23 bases between. The CDR3 covers 14 residues. The germline V gene has CDR1 ENHRY and CDR2 SYGVKD. This specimen belongs to a study of blood T cell repertoires in COVID-19. Authors' data handling: Estimation of nucleated cell counts was performed using reference gene primer amplification. Assay: immunoSEQ multiplex PCR; the TCRdb copy retains only in-frame clones and omits some. V, J and clone size reflect that table, while D and trimming were determined from the DNA. Among roughly 180,000 clones, around three quarters were seen once, and the ten largest hold about 18%.

The sequencing input was peripheral blood. The receptor comes from a man aged 60 to 69 with active or convalescent COVID-19. The chain links TRBV10-3 to TRBJ1-2; the D gene is possibly TRBD1 (6 bases). The CDR3 sequence: CACSLGGQDVGYTF. CDR3 in DNA: TGTGCCTGCTCGCTCGGGGGGCAGGACGTTGGCTACACCTTC.